These 9 T cell receptor beta chains were sequenced from one sample in a study of regulatory T cells in long-lasting Graves disease (dated by TCRdb to the early 2020s). This sample's time point label indicates: newly diagnosed GD, antithyroid drugs for less than 3 months. For both TCR sequencing and RNA sequencing, RNA was extracted from PBMCs using TRIzol. Libraries came from multiplex PCR. Sequencing was carried out with an Illumina HiSeq 4000. To build TCR beta libraries, CDR3 regions were amplified by Arm-PCR using iRepertoire HTBI primers. Using fastp at Q25 and MiXCR, TCRdb reprocessed the public reads and kept productive beta chains. For every CDR3 protein sequence, its rows merge into one entry that carries the most common genes and DNA. In this sample the table shows under 450,000 distinct CDR3 sequences, 12% of which occur a single time. The ten top clones hold around 18% of the sample. These same records also appear under a second study, on T cells in Graves' hyperthyroidism and ophthalmopathy.

The sequences come from peripheral blood mononuclear cells (PBMCs), collected at new diagnosis, from a patient treated with antithyroid drugs. The receptor source for this set is a woman aged 18-35 years with Graves disease. Donor details come from another sample of the same person, matched by shared clones.

This clonotype was recorded many times. CDR3 nucleotide sequence: TGTGCCAGCGCTCCTGGGGTAGCCAAAAACATTCAGTACTTC. Residues: CASAPGVAKNIQYF. The V call is TRBV7-2, the J call TRBJ2-4; no reliable D call. With 8 bases removed from V and 0 bases from J, the gap between germline ends came to 11 bases. There are 14 residues in the CDR3. CDR1 and CDR2 from the germline V gene are SGHTA and FQGNSA.

This clonotype turned up a few times. CDR3 protein: CATSAGGLWEQYF. CDR3 coding DNA: TGTGCCACCTCAGCGGGAGGGTTATGGGAGCAGTACTTC. The chain recombines TRBV19 with TRBJ2-7; 10 positions match TRBD2. Trimming at V came to 10 bases and at J to 7 bases, leaving 10 bases not matched to a gene. CDR1 is LNHDA, CDR2 SQIVND, per germline (reference sequence). The CDR3 consists of 13 residues.

This clonotype was picked up many times. This chain uses TRBV29-1 with TRBJ1-1; 7 bases are shared with TRBD1. J was trimmed by 5 bases and V by 2 bases; bases with no gene match: 8. This CDR3 contains 14 residues. The germline gives CDR1 SQVTM, CDR2 ANQGSEA. The CDR3 is CSVEPSRGDTEAFF. The CDR3, as DNA: TGCAGCGTTGAACCCTCCAGGGGGGATACTGAAGCTTTCTTT.

This clonotype was counted only a few times. The chain employs TRBV28 and TRBJ2-2, with 11 positions matching TRBD1. The CDR3 consists of 17 residues. The germline V gene has CDR1 MDHEN and CDR2 SYDVKM. The V segment lost 3 bases and the J segment 9 bases; nucleotides outside the gene matches: 12. The CDR3 reads CASSFSPGQGGSRELFF. The CDR3 bases are TGTGCCAGCAGTTTTTCGCCGGGACAGGGGGGGAGTCGGGAGCTGTTTTTT.

Only a few counts were recorded for this clonotype. This sequence joins TRBV15 and TRBJ2-2, with D unresolved. Germline-derived CDR1 and CDR2 are LNHNV and YYDKDF (reference sequence). V gave up 3 bases and J gave up 2 bases, with 10 bases separating them. The CDR3 loop spans 15 amino acids. The CDR3 nucleotides are TGTGCCACCAGCAGTGGTGGGTCTAACACCGGGGAGCTGTTTTTT. Protein: CATSSGGSNTGELFF.

The sample holds many counts of this clonotype. CDR3 in amino acids: CSVDRAGETQYF. CDR3 nucleotides: TGCAGCGTTGATCGGGCAGGAGAGACCCAGTACTTC. This sequence joins TRBV29-1 and TRBJ2-5, with D hard to call. The CDR3 totals 12 residues. Germline values: CDR1 SQVTM, CDR2 ANQGSEA. Trimming cost V 3 bases and J 4 bases, with 9 bases left between them.

This clonotype was counted many times. The gene calls are TRBV7-2 and TRBJ2-3, with D uncertain. There are 13 residues in the CDR3. The germline V gene encodes CDR1 SGHTA and CDR2 FQGNSA. V lost 6 bases and J 5 bases, leaving 12 bases between the germline ends. The CDR3 DNA is TGTGCCAGCAGGCCAGGCCCCCTAGATACGCAGTATTTT. Translating it yields CASRPGPLDTQYF. Using reference TRBV7-2 and TRBJ2-3 for the parts outside the CDR3, the full variable domain is GAGVSQSPSNKVTEKGKDVELRCDPISGHTALYWYRQSLGQGLEFLIYFQGNSAPDKSGLPSDRFSAERTGGSVSTLTIQRTQQEDSAVYLCASRPGPLDTQYFGPGTRLTVL.

This clonotype was picked up many times. The CDR3 region is CASSPYRDSNYGYTF. As DNA, the CDR3 is TGTGCCAGCAGCCCATACCGGGACAGTAACTATGGCTACACCTTC. The chain uses TRBV7-2 and TRBJ1-2; 7 bases are shared with TRBD1. Germline loops: CDR1 SGHTA, CDR2 FQGNSA. The CDR3 totals 15 residues. J gave up 1 base and V 5 bases, and 7 bases lay outside the gene matches.

This clonotype has a count of ten or more. The chain is built from TRBV2 and TRBJ2-5; 8 bases align to TRBD1. Near its end, the DNA agrees better with TRBJ2-1, so the J call may be wrong. CDR3 length equals 14 residues. Germline CDR1 SNHLY, CDR2 FYNNEI. The CDR3 spells CASSERTGSHEQFF. In DNA, the CDR3 is TGTGCCAGCAGTGAAAGGACAGGGTCCCATGAGCAGTTCTTC.